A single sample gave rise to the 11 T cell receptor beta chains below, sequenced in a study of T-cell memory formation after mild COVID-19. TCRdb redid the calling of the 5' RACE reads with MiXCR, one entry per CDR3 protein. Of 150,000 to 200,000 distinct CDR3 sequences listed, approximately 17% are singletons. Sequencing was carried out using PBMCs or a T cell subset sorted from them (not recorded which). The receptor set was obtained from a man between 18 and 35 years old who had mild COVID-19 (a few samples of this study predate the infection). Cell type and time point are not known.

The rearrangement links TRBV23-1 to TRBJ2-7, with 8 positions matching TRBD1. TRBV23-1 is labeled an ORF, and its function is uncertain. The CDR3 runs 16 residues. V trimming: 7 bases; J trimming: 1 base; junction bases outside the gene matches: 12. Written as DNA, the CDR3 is TGCGCCAGCACTCGGACAGGGAGGTGCCTATCCTACGAGCAGTACGTC. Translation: CASTRTGRCLSYEQYV.

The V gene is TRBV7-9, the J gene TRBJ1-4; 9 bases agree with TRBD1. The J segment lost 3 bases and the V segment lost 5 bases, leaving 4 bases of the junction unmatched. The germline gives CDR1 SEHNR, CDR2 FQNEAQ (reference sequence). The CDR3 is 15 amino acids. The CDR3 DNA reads TGTGCCAGCAGCCGGGGACAGGGAGCTAATGAAAAACTGTTTTTT. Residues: CASSRGQGANEKLFF.

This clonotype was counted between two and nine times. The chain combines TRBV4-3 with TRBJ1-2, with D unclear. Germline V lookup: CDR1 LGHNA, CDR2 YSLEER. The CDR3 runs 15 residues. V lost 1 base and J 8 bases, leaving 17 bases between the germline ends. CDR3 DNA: TGCGCCAGCAGCCAAGCTGGGGTCCTTACTAGAGGCTACACCTTC. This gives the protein CASSQAGVLTRGYTF.

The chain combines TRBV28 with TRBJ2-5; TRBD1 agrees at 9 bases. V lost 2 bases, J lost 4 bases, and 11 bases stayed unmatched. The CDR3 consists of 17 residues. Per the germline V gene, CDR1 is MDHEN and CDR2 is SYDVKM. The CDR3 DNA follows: TGTGCCAGCAGTTTAGGGGACAGGGTGGCCCACAGAGAGACCCAGTACTTC. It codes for CASSLGDRVAHRETQYF. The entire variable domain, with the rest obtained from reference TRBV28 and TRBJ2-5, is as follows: DVKVTQSSRYLVKRTGEKVFLECVQDMDHENMFWYRQDPGLGLRLIYFSYDVKMKEKGDIPEGYSVSREKKERFSLILESASTNQTSMYLCASSLGDRVAHRETQYFGPGTRLLVL.

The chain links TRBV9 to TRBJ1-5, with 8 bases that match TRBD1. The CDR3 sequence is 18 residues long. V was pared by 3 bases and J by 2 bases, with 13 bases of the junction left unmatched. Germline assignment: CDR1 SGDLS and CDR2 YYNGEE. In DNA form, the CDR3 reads TGTGCCAGCAGCGCTAGGGGACAGGCAGTACTCGGCAATCAGCCCCAGCATTTT. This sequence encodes CASSARGQAVLGNQPQHF. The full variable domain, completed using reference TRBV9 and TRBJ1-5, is DSGVTQTPKHLITATGQRVTLRCSPRSGDLSVYWYQQSLDQGLQFLIQYYNGEERAKGNILERFSAQQFPDLHSELNLSSLELGDSALYFCASSARGQAVLGNQPQHFGDGTRLSIL.

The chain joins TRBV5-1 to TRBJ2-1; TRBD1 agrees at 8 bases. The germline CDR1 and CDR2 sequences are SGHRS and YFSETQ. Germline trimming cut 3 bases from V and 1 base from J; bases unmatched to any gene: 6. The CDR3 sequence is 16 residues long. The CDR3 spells CASSSGGTGSYNEQFF. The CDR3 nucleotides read TGCGCCAGCAGCTCCGGCGGGACAGGTTCCTACAATGAGCAGTTCTTC.

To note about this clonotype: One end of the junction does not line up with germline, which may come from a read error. CDR3 bases: TGTGCCAGCAGCTTAGAGAGAGGATCAGGGGTTTCTTTC. The encoded protein is CASSLERGSGVSF. The chain uses TRBV4-2 and TRBJ2-7; possibly TRBD1 for D (6 bases). CDR1 is LGHNA, CDR2 YNFKEQ, per germline. The CDR3 is 13 residues long.

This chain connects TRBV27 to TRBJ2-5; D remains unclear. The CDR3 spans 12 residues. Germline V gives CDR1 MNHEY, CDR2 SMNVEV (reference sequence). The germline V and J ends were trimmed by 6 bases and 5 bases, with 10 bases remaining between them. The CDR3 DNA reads TGTGCCAGCAGAGGGCTGGAGGAGACCCAGTACTTC. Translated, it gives CASRGLEETQYF.

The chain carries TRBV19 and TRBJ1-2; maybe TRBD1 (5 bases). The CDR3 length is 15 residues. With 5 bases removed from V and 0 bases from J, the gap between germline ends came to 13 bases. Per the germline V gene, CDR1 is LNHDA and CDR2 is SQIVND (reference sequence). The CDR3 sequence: CASSYTGPSNYGYTF. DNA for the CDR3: TGTGCCAGTAGTTATACAGGTCCTTCTAACTATGGCTACACCTTC.

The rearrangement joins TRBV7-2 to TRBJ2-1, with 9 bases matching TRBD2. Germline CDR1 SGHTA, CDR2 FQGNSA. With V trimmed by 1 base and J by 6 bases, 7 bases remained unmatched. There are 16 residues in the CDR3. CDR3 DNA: TGTGCCAGCAGCTTAGTTGGTAGCGGGAGCTCCAATGAGCAGTTCTTC. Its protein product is CASSLVGSGSSNEQFF.

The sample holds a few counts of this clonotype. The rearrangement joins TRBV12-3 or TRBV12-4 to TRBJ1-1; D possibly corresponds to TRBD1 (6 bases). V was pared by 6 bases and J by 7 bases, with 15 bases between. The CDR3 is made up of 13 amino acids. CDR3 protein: CASSQLTGFEAFF. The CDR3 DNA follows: TGTGCCAGCAGCCAACTGACAGGTTTTGAAGCTTTCTTT.